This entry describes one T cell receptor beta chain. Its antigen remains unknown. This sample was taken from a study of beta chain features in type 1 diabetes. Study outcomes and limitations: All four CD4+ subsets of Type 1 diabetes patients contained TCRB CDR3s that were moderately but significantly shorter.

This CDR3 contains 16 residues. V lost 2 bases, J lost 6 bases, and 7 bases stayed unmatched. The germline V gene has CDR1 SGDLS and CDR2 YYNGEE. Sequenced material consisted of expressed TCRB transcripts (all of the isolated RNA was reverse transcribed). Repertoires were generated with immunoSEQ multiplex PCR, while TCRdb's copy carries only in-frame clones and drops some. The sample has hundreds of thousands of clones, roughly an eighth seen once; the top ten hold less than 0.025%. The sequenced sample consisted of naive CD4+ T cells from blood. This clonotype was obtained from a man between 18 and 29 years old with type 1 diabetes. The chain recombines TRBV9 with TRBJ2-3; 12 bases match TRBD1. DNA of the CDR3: TGTGCCAGCAGCGTCACCCCGGGACAGGGGGCTGATACGCAGTATTTT. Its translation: CASSVTPGQGADTQYF.